This is a list of T cell receptor beta chains from one sample in a study of naive and memory T cell subsets. TCRdb ran MiXCR on the UMI-ligation and nested PCR reads and lists one entry per CDR3 protein. Counted here are about 26,000 distinct CDR3 sequences, over 4% occurring once; the ten biggest clones make up 7.4%. The sequencing sample was made of blood. The receptors were sampled from an adult in good health. Both conserved end residues are part of each CDR3. The D gene is left open where the match is weak. Expanded clones get a size class; other rows say once, few or many, or leave the size out.

J gene: TRBJ2-7; V gene: TRBV9; D gene: TRBD1; clone size: .; CDR3 DNA: TGTGCCAGCAGCGTAGGACAGGGGGCGAGGGAGCAGTACTTC; CDR3 protein: CASSVGQGAREQYF
J gene: TRBJ1-4; V gene: TRBV15; D gene: .; clone size: many; CDR3 DNA: TGTGCCACCAGCAGACAGGTGGGGCAGTTTGCAACTAATGAAAAACTGTTTTTT; CDR3 protein: CATSRQVGQFATNEKLFF
J gene: TRBJ2-3; V gene: TRBV12-3/TRBV12-4; D gene: TRBD2; clone size: .; CDR3 DNA: TGTGCCAGCAGTCTGCGGACTAGCGGGGGCACAGATACGCAGTATTTT; CDR3 protein: CASSLRTSGGTDTQYF
J gene: TRBJ2-3; V gene: TRBV5-5; D gene: .; clone size: few; CDR3 DNA: TGTGCCAGCAGCTGGGGAGTCACAGATACGCAGTATTTT; CDR3 protein: CASSWGVTDTQYF
J gene: TRBJ2-7; V gene: TRBV20-1; D gene: TRBD2; clone size: many; CDR3 DNA: TGCAGTGCTAACAGCGGGGGAGCTCTCCGTGGTGAGCAGTACTTC; CDR3 protein: CSANSGGALRGEQYF
J gene: TRBJ2-3; V gene: TRBV11-2; D gene: TRBD2; clone size: many; CDR3 DNA: TGTGCCAGCAGCATGACTAGCGGGAGTTTCTCAGATACGCAGTATTTT; CDR3 protein: CASSMTSGSFSDTQYF
J gene: TRBJ2-5; V gene: TRBV18; D gene: TRBD2; clone size: medium-sized; CDR3 DNA: TGTGCCAGCTCACCAGGGCTAGCGGGAGTCAAGACCCAGTACTTC; CDR3 protein: CASSPGLAGVKTQYF
J gene: TRBJ1-1; V gene: TRBV27; D gene: .; clone size: many; CDR3 DNA: TGTGCCAGCAGTTTCGTTGGAGGGGATGAAGCTTTCTTT; CDR3 protein: CASSFVGGDEAFF
J gene: TRBJ1-1; V gene: TRBV28; D gene: TRBD1; clone size: .; CDR3 DNA: TGTGCCAGCAGCCCGACAGGGGAGAACACTGAAGCTTTCTTT; CDR3 protein: CASSPTGENTEAFF
J gene: TRBJ2-1; V gene: TRBV6-2/TRBV6-3; D gene: TRBD2; clone size: many; CDR3 DNA: TGTGCCAGCAGTGGACTAGCGGGAATCAGCTCCTACAATGAGCAGTTCTTC; CDR3 protein: CASSGLAGISSYNEQFF
J gene: TRBJ2-5; V gene: TRBV7-8; D gene: .; clone size: few; CDR3 DNA: TGTGCCAGCAGCTTACCCTCTAGGCTCCAAGAGACCCAGTACTTC; CDR3 protein: CASSLPSRLQETQYF
J gene: TRBJ1-2; V gene: TRBV12-3/TRBV12-4; D gene: .; clone size: many; CDR3 DNA: TGTGCCAGCAGTTCGACAGTCGCCTATGGCTACACCTTC; CDR3 protein: CASSSTVAYGYTF
J gene: TRBJ2-3; V gene: TRBV7-2; D gene: .; clone size: few; CDR3 DNA: TGTGCCAGCAGCTTAGGGCTGGCTTTCGCAGATACGCAGTATTTT; CDR3 protein: CASSLGLAFADTQYF
J gene: TRBJ1-1; V gene: TRBV14; D gene: .; clone size: .; CDR3 DNA: TGTGCCAGCAGCCAAGACCTCGGAGCGGTGAACACTGAAGCTTTCTTT; CDR3 protein: CASSQDLGAVNTEAFF
J gene: TRBJ2-1; V gene: TRBV20-1; D gene: TRBD2; clone size: many; CDR3 DNA: TGCAGTGCCCGGACTAGCGGGAGGGCGTTCTACAATGAGCAGTTCTTC; CDR3 protein: CSARTSGRAFYNEQFF
J gene: TRBJ2-1; V gene: TRBV29-1; D gene: TRBD2; clone size: few; CDR3 DNA: TGCAGCGTCTTAGACGGGGGGGATCCCAATGAGCAGTTCTTC; CDR3 protein: CSVLDGGDPNEQFF
J gene: TRBJ1-1; V gene: TRBV12-3/TRBV12-4; D gene: .; clone size: many; CDR3 DNA: TGTGCCAGCAGTTTCCTCCAGAACACTGAAGCTTTCTTT; CDR3 protein: CASSFLQNTEAFF
J gene: TRBJ1-1; V gene: TRBV29-1; D gene: .; clone size: many; CDR3 DNA: TGCAGCGTTGAAGAGGGGCGCCGGGCTTTCTTT; CDR3 protein: CSVEEGRRAFF
J gene: TRBJ2-2; V gene: TRBV3-1; D gene: TRBD2; clone size: many; CDR3 DNA: TGTGCCAGCAGCGGGACTAGCGGCTACACCGGGGAGCTGTTTTTT; CDR3 protein: CASSGTSGYTGELFF
J gene: TRBJ2-1; V gene: TRBV20-1; D gene: TRBD2; clone size: many; CDR3 DNA: TGCAGTGCTAGTAGACTAGCGGGAGTCGGGATCAATGAGCAGTTCTTC; CDR3 protein: CSASRLAGVGINEQFF
J gene: TRBJ2-2; V gene: TRBV6-2/TRBV6-3; D gene: .; clone size: .; CDR3 DNA: TGTGCCAGCAGTTACCCTAGCGAGATAAACACCGGGGAGCTGTTTTTT; CDR3 protein: CASSYPSEINTGELFF
J gene: TRBJ1-1; V gene: TRBV6-6; D gene: .; clone size: many; CDR3 DNA: TGTGCCAGCAGTTCCAGGACTGAAGCTTTCTTT; CDR3 protein: CASSSRTEAFF
J gene: TRBJ1-5; V gene: TRBV7-2; D gene: .; clone size: .; CDR3 DNA: TGTGCCAGCAGCTTAGGAACCCTCAGCAATAGCAATCAGCCCCAGCATTTT; CDR3 protein: CASSLGTLSNSNQPQHF
J gene: TRBJ2-1; V gene: TRBV5-1; D gene: TRBD2; clone size: many; CDR3 DNA: TGCGCCAGCAGCTTGGTACTAGCGGGGGACAATGAGCAGTTCTTC; CDR3 protein: CASSLVLAGDNEQFF
J gene: TRBJ1-1; V gene: TRBV7-9; D gene: .; clone size: few; CDR3 DNA: TGTGCCAGCAGCTTAGAGAGGGAAACTGAAGCTTTCTTT; CDR3 protein: CASSLERETEAFF
J gene: TRBJ2-3; V gene: TRBV7-9; D gene: .; clone size: .; CDR3 DNA: TGTGCCAGCAGCGCTAGCGCCACAGATACGCAGTATTTT; CDR3 protein: CASSASATDTQYF
J gene: TRBJ2-7; V gene: TRBV28; D gene: .; clone size: many; CDR3 DNA: TGTGCCAGCAGCCTAAGCGAATCCTACGAGCAGTACTTC; CDR3 protein: CASSLSESYEQYF
J gene: TRBJ2-7; V gene: TRBV27; D gene: TRBD1; clone size: many; CDR3 DNA: TGTGCCAGCAGTACAGGGGGCTTAGTGTACGAGCAGTACTTC; CDR3 protein: CASSTGGLVYEQYF